The present TCR beta chain was sequenced within a study of T-cell reconstitution after alpha-beta-depleted transplantation in children. CDR3 length: 15 amino acids. The ends were cut back, 6 bases at V and 6 bases at J, with 20 bases in the middle. This clonotype was counted only a few times. Preparing the TCRbeta library involved the use of unique molecular identifiers. TCRdb analysed the PCR reads with MiXCR anew, one entry per CDR3 protein. In the table there are hundreds of thousands of distinct CDR3 sequences, 16% of which are singletons. This specimen was PBMCs from the stem cell graft donor, taken from the stem cell graft. This receptor was taken from a human donor who donated a stem cell graft to a child with acute myeloid leukemia. V and J are TRBV12-3 or TRBV12-4 and TRBJ1-1, with D possibly being TRBD1 (6 bases). The CDR3 is CASRPDRRRGAEAFF. Here the CDR3 DNA reads TGTGCCAGCAGACCCGACAGGCGGAGGGGGGCTGAAGCTTTCTTT.